This entry is about one T cell receptor (beta chain). Its antigen is as yet unknown. The entry originates in a study of cytomegalovirus exposure and HLA in healthy donors. A multiplex PCR was run with 60 Vbeta primers and 13 Jbeta primers. Data came from immunoSEQ multiplex PCR; TCRdb stores just in-frame clones and leaves some out. The data show approximately 100,000 clones, 60% to 65% seen once. Study results and limitations: V- and J-gene trimming of TCR beta was linked (in a later analysis) to a missense DCLRE1C variant. Several of the most significant clusters appeared linked to common viral pathogens, based on a later analysis.

Per germline, CDR1 MRHNA and CDR2 SNTAGT. This CDR3 is 16 amino acids long. Trimming left V 5 bases short and J 1 base short, with 16 bases between. Sequenced: PBMCs. The J gene is TRBJ2-3, the V gene TRBV6-4; maybe TRBD1 (6 bases). This clonotype was sampled from a human donor in good health. Here the CDR3 DNA reads TGTGCCAGCAGTCTGCTAGGGGGTTCAGGCACAGATACGCAGTATTTT. This sequence encodes CASSLLGGSGTDTQYF.